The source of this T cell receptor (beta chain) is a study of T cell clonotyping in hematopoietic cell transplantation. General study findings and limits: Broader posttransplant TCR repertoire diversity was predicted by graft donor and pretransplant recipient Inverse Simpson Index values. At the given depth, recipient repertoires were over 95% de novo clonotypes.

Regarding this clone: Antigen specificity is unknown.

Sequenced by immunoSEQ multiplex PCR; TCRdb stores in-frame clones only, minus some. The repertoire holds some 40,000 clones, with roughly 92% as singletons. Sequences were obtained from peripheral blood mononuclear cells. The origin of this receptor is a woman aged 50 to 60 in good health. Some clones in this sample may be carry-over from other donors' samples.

The CDR3 DNA reads TGTGCCAGCAGCTCGGGCGGGGGGGAGCAGTTCTTC. It yields the protein CASSSGGGEQFF. The rearrangement joins TRBV7-2 to TRBJ2-1; 8 bases align to TRBD2. The ends lost 4 bases at V and 10 bases at J; junction bases unmatched: 3. The germline V gene encodes CDR1 SGHTA and CDR2 FQGNSA. CDR3 length: 12 residues. Drawing the rest from reference TRBV7-2 and TRBJ2-1, the complete variable domain is GAGVSQSPSNKVTEKGKDVELRCDPISGHTALYWYRQSLGQGLEFLIYFQGNSAPDKSGLPSDRFSAERTGGSVSTLTIQRTQQEDSAVYLCASSSGGGEQFFGPGTRLTVL.